The clone carrying this TCR beta chain was observed a few times. The antigen is not known. This sample also contains other DNA sequences that code for the same CDR3. The data belong to a study of CD8+ T cells in alopecia areata. Study-wide results and limits: Scalp clonality and expanded CD8+ clones among the top 100 fell significantly with tofacitinib. Whether baseline CD8+ expansion is linked to response remains uncertain, given a single nonresponder.

Stated treatment: oral pan-JAK inhibitor, 5-10 mg twice daily. Peripheral blood and lesional scalp punch biopsies were taken from alopecia areata patients. Sorting from PBMCs produced CD4+ and CD8+ T cells. There are 12 residues in the CDR3. CDR1 is SQVTM, CDR2 ANQGSEA, per germline. V was shortened by 3 bases and J by 0 bases, with 4 bases between the two germline ends. RNA extraction was followed by reverse transcription into cDNA, which acted as the sequencing template. The repertoire was sequenced with immunoSEQ multiplex PCR; TCRdb's copy has only in-frame clones and lacks some. The sample shows under 150,000 clones, around 56% of them seen only once.

The V call is TRBV29-1, the J call TRBJ2-3; D gene uncertain. The source of this sequence is a human donor with alopecia areata. This sample comprised CD4+ T cells sorted from blood, obtained at week 4, from a patient treated with tofacitinib. The chain's CDR3 is CSVEESTDTQYF. The CDR3 nucleotides are TGCAGCGTTGAGGAGAGCACAGATACGCAGTATTTT.